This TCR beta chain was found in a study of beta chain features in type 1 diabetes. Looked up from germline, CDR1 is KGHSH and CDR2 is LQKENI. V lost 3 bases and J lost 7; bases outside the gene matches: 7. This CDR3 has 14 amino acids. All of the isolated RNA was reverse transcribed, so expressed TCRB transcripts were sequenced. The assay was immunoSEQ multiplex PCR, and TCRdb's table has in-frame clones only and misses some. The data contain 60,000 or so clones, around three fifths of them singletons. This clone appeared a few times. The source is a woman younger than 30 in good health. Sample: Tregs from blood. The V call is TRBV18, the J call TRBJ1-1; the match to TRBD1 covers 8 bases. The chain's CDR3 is CASSPGQGEGEAFF. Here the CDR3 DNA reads TGTGCCAGCTCACCTGGACAGGGAGAGGGTGAAGCTTTCTTT.